The clone carrying this T cell receptor (beta chain) was seen more than once but under ten times. The antigen is not known. This entry comes from a study of response to subunit inactivated influenza vaccine. Whole-study results and caveats: Every seasonal influenza vaccination brings in few new T cells, the authors suggested.

Germline assignment: CDR1 MDHEN and CDR2 SYDVKM. V was cut by 4 bases and J by 0 bases, with 16 bases left in between. CDR3 length equals 16 residues. TCRdb recomputed calls from the RT-PCR reads with MiXCR, one row per CDR3 protein. The sample gives 400,000 to 550,000 distinct CDR3 sequences, roughly 23% of which show up once; about 1.9% is in the top ten. This receptor was taken from a man aged 50-60 years who received an inactivated influenza vaccine. This material consisted of CD4+ T cells sorted from PBMCs, taken 5 days after vaccination. This chain links TRBV28 with TRBJ2-7, with D tentatively TRBD1 (5 bases). CDR3 sequence (DNA): TGTGCCAGCAGTTACCCGCTGGGGCTCCACTCCTACGAGCAGTACTTC. Amino acid sequence: CASSYPLGLHSYEQYF. The full variable domain, in which reference TRBV28 and TRBJ2-7 provide the parts outside the CDR3, is DVKVTQSSRYLVKRTGEKVFLECVQDMDHENMFWYRQDPGLGLRLIYFSYDVKMKEKGDIPEGYSVSREKKERFSLILESASTNQTSMYLCASSYPLGLHSYEQYFGPGTRLTVT.